The clone carrying this TCR beta chain was seen many times. The data were obtained in a study of identical twins. TCRdb recomputed calls from the 5' RACE reads with MiXCR, one row per CDR3 protein. The sample shows around 240,000 distinct CDR3 sequences, under 12% of them seen only once. In every case, the donor was a healthy Caucasian. V gave up 3 bases and J gave up 5 bases, with 10 bases separating them. The CDR3 has 13 amino acids. The rearrangement joins TRBV12-3 or TRBV12-4 to TRBJ2-5; D possibly corresponds to TRBD1 (6 bases). Specimen: memory T cells sorted from blood. This sequence was found in a man aged 50 to 59 in good health. As DNA, the CDR3 is TGTGCCAGCAGTTTTACAGGGCGGGAGACCCAGTACTTC. Its protein product is CASSFTGRETQYF.